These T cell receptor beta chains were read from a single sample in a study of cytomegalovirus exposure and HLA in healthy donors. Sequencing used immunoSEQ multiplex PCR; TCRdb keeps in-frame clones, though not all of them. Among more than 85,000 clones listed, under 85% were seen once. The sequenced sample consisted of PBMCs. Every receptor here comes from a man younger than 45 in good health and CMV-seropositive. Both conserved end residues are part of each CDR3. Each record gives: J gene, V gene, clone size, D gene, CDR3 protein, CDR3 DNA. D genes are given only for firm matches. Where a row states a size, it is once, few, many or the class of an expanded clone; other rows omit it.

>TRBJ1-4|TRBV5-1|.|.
CASSLAHGGRTNEKLFF
TGCGCCAGCAGCTTGGCCCACGGTGGCAGGACTAATGAAAAACTGTTTTTT
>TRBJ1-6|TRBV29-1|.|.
CSVVQFSPLHF
TGCAGCGTTGTCCAGTTTTCACCCCTCCACTTT
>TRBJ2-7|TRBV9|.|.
CASSRRDSSYEQYF
TGCGCCAGCAGCCGACGGGACTCCTCCTACGAGCAGTACTTC
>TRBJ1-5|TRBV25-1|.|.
CASSGQAGQPQHF
TGTGCCAGCAGTGGACAGGCGGGTCAGCCCCAGCATTTT
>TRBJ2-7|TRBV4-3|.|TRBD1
CASSQTGQPPYEQYF
TGCGCCAGCAGCCAAACGGGACAGCCCCCCTACGAGCAGTACTTC
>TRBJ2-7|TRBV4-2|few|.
CASSHGGAEAYEQYF
TGTGCCAGCAGCCACGGCGGAGCGGAGGCCTACGAGCAGTACTTC
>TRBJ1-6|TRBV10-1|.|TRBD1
CASINRGYNSPLHF
TGCGCCAGCATAAACAGGGGCTATAATTCACCCCTCCACTTT
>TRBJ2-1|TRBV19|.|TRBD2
CASSVGLAGVRNEQFF
TGTGCCAGTAGTGTCGGACTAGCGGGGGTACGCAATGAGCAGTTCTTC
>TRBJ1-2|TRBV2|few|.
CASSMETALGGYTF
TGTGCCAGCAGTATGGAGACAGCCCTTGGTGGCTACACCTTC
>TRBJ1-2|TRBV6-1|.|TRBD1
CASSTRTGEGYTF
TGTGCCAGCAGTACCCGGACAGGGGAGGGCTACACCTTC
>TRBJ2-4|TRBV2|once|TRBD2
CASKVAGGPENIQYF
TGTGCCAGCAAGGTAGCGGGGGGGCCGGAAAACATTCAGTACTTC
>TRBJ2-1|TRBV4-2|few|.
CASSQDNGYLTQEEQFF
TGTGCCAGCAGCCAAGATAACGGCTACCTAACGCAGGAAGAGCAGTTCTTC
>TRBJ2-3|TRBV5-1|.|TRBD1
CASSLRGQGDTQYF
TGCGCCAGCAGCTTGAGAGGACAGGGAGATACGCAGTATTTT
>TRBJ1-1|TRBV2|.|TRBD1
CASSGTGGTEAFF
TGTGCCAGTAGTGGGACAGGGGGCACTGAAGCTTTCTTT
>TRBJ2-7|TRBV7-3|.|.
CASSLSSAGSYEQYF
TGTGCCAGCAGCTTAAGTTCGGCAGGCTCCTACGAGCAGTACTTC
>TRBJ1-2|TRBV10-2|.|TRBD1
CASSVTVQGVYGYTF
TGCGCCAGCAGTGTAACCGTGCAGGGGGTGTATGGCTACACCTTC
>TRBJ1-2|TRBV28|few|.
CASSLGLLGYTF
TGTGCCAGCAGTTTGGGGCTTCTTGGCTACACCTTC
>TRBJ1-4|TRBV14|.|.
CASSQGFSQGSEKLFF
TGTGCCAGCAGCCAAGGTTTTTCACAGGGAAGTGAAAAACTGTTTTTT
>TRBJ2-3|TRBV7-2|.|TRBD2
CASSLAGLAGGRGTDTQYF
TGTGCCAGCAGCTTAGCGGGACTAGCGGGGGGGCGAGGCACAGATACGCAGTATTTT
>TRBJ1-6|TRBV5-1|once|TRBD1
CASSVVGQGNSPLHF
TGCGCCAGCAGCGTCGTTGGACAGGGAAATTCACCCCTCCACTTT
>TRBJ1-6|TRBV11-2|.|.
CASSPRPGYSPLHF
TGTGCCAGCAGCCCCCGCCCGGGGTACTCACCCCTCCACTTT
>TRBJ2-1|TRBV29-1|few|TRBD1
CSVEGTGVIDEQFF
TGCAGCGTTGAGGGGACAGGGGTCATCGATGAGCAGTTCTTC
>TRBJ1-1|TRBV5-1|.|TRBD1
CASSPTTGATEAFF
TGCGCCAGCAGCCCCACCACAGGGGCCACTGAAGCTTTCTTT
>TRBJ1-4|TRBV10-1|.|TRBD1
CASSESPWNRGTTNEKLFF
TGCGCCAGCAGTGAGTCCCCTTGGAACAGGGGAACAACTAATGAAAAACTGTTTTTT
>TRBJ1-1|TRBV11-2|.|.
CASSRAGVNTEAFF
TGTGCCAGCAGCCGAGCGGGGGTGAACACTGAAGCTTTCTTT
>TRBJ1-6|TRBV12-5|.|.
CASATLQGSVSSPLHF
TGTGCTAGTGCCACCCTCCAGGGGTCCGTCAGTTCACCCCTCCACTTT
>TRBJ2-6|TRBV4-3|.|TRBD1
CASSLGTGSGANVLTF
TGCGCCAGCAGCCTGGGGACAGGGTCTGGGGCCAACGTCCTGACTTTC
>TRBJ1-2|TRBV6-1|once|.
CASSVSHSYGYTF
TGTGCCAGCAGTGTCTCTCACTCCTATGGCTACACCTTC
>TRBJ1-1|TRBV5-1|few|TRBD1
CASSRDRVYTEAFF
TGCGCCAGCAGCCGGGACAGGGTGTACACTGAAGCTTTCTTT
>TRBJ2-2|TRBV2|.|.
CASSVLVARTHGELFF
TGTGCCAGCAGTGTGTTAGTAGCGAGGACTCACGGGGAGCTGTTTTTT
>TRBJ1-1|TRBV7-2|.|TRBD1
CASSVDRDRGFTEAFF
TGTGCCAGCAGCGTAGACCGGGACAGGGGTTTCACTGAAGCTTTCTTT
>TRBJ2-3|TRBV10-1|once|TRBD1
CASSAYDRGNTDTQYF
TGCGCCAGCAGTGCTTATGACAGGGGTAACACAGATACGCAGTATTTT
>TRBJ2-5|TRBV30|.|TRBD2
CAIDSERLAGLETQYF
TGTGCCATTGACAGCGAACGACTAGCGGGGCTAGAGACCCAGTACTTC
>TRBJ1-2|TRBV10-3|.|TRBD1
CAIRDRSTPNYGYTF
TGTGCCATCCGGGACAGGTCTACCCCTAACTATGGCTACACCTTC
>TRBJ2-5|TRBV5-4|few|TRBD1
CASSAHRGRETQYF
TGTGCCAGCAGCGCGCACAGGGGTCGGGAGACCCAGTACTTC
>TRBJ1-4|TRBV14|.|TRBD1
CASSQVGQLDEKLFF
TGTGCCAGCAGCCAAGTGGGACAGCTGGATGAAAAACTGTTTTTT
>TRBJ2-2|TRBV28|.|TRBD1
CASSFGQGVFQRNTGELFF
TGTGCCAGCAGTTTTGGGCAGGGGGTATTTCAACGGAACACCGGGGAGCTGTTTTTT
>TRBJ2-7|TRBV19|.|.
CASSEAGESYEQYF
TGTGCTTCAAGTGAGGCAGGGGAGTCCTACGAGCAGTACTTC
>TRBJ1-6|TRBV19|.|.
CASSHPTELGSPLHF
TGTGCCAGTAGCCACCCGACAGAACTGGGGTCACCCCTCCACTTT
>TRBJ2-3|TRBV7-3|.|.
CASSTDEEDTQYF
TGTGCCAGCAGCACCGACGAGGAAGATACGCAGTATTTT
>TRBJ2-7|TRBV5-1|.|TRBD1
CASSSYPGQGSYEQYF
TGCGCCAGCAGCTCCTATCCGGGACAGGGCTCCTACGAGCAGTACTTC
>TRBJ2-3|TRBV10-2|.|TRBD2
CASRIAGGTDTQYF
TGCGCCAGCAGAATAGCGGGGGGCACAGATACGCAGTATTTT
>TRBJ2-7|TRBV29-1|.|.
CSVILRDSRYEQYF
TGCAGCGTTATTCTTCGAGACAGTCGTTACGAGCAGTACTTC
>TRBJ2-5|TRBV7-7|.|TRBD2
CASSKGTGGGETQYF
TGTGCTAGCAGCAAGGGTACGGGAGGAGGAGAGACCCAGTACTTC
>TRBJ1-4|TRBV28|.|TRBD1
CASSSGDRATNEKLFF
TGTGCCAGCAGTTCCGGGGACAGGGCAACTAATGAAAAACTGTTTTTT
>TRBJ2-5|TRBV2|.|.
CASTRESDATQYF
TGTGCCAGCACCCGGGAGAGCGACGCGACCCAGTACTTC
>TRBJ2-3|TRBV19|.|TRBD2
CASSTRLAGGRDTQYF
TGTGCCAGTAGTACCAGACTAGCGGGGGGCCGAGATACGCAGTATTTT
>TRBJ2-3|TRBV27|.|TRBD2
CASSPPGGVTDTQYF
TGTGCCAGCAGTCCGCCGGGAGGCGTGACAGATACGCAGTATTTT
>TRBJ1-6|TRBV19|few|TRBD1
CASSTQRDRHSPLHF
TGTGCCAGTAGTACCCAAAGGGACAGGCATTCACCCCTCCACTTT
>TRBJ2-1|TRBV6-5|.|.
CASSYFGEGEQFF
TGTGCCAGCAGTTATTTTGGCGAGGGAGAGCAGTTCTTC
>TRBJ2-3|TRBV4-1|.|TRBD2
CASSQDGGGSTDTQYF
TGCGCCAGCAGCCAAGATGGGGGGGGGAGCACAGATACGCAGTATTTT
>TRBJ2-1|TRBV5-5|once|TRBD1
CASSMTGGPNNEQFF
TGTGCCAGCAGCATGACAGGGGGCCCAAACAATGAGCAGTTCTTC
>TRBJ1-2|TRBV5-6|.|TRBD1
CASSLRGRNYGYTF
TGTGCCAGCAGCTTAAGGGGGCGCAACTATGGCTACACCTTC
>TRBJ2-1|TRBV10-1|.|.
CASSDYSLEQFF
TGCGCCAGCAGTGATTACTCATTGGAGCAGTTCTTC